This T cell receptor (beta chain) was identified during a study of OX40 agonist ivuxolimab in advanced cancers. The CDR3 is 11 amino acids. Germline CDR1 and CDR2: DFQATT and SNEGSKA (reference sequence). With 5 bases removed from V and 5 bases from J, the gap between germline ends came to 9 bases. TCRdb's copy holds only in-frame clones and misses some; the assay was immunoSEQ multiplex PCR. The sample lists about 79,000 clones, around 85% occurring once. The chain has TRBV20-1 and TRBJ1-2; D remains ambiguous. This TCR was sampled from an adult with an advanced solid tumor such as melanoma, head and neck, liver or kidney cancer. Specimen: CD4+ or CD8+ T cells sorted from blood, collected in a trial of the OX40 agonist ivuxolimab. The chain's CDR3 is CSAVGGYGYTF. The CDR3 DNA reads TGCAGTGCTGTCGGAGGTTATGGCTACACCTTC.